This T cell receptor beta chain emerged from a study of T cells after yellow fever vaccination. Study overall: Where fractions had low cell numbers, libraries were prepared from them with the SMART-Seq v4 Ultra Low Input RNA kit. Study findings and constraints: Highly abundant clonotypes carried over from the bulk population could end up in FACS-sorted repertoires as contaminants.

In regard to this clonotype: What it recognizes is unknown.

CDR1 and CDR2 from the germline V gene are SGHRS and YFSETQ. V lost 0 bases and J lost 0, with 10 bases in between. The CDR3 has 15 amino acids. 5'RACE template switching generated TCR cDNA, adding a universal primer site and UMIs. TCRdb processed the 5' RACE reads anew with MiXCR; each CDR3 protein has one entry. The profile covers hundreds of thousands of distinct CDR3 sequences, with approximately 13% appearing a single time and 14% to 15% taken by the ten largest. The chain employs TRBV5-1 and TRBJ2-7; unclear D gene. The specimen was PBMCs, collected on the day of the yellow fever booster vaccination. The TCR was taken from a man aged 25-45 years who received the YFV17D yellow fever vaccine. The CDR3 reads CASSLASLFSYEQYF. In nucleotides, the CDR3 is TGCGCCAGCAGCTTGGCCTCACTATTCTCCTACGAGCAGTACTTC. Filled out from reference TRBV5-1 and TRBJ2-7, the complete variable domain reads KAGVTQTPRYLIKTRGQQVTLSCSPISGHRSVSWYQQTPGQGLQFLFEYFSETQRNKGNFPGRFSGRQFSNSRSEMNVSTLELGDSALYLCASSLASLFSYEQYFGPGTRLTVT.